This T cell receptor beta chain was sequenced in a study of beta chain features in type 1 diabetes. In the study overall: Analysis included under 120,000,000 sorted cells drawn from all samples.

Study-level points and caveats: Type 1 diabetes patients had VDJ junctions that carried fewer insertions and more deletions. In the patient group, naive, central memory and Treg TCRB repertoires seemed more alike than in the healthy donor group. Type 1 diabetes patients had moderately but significantly shorter TCRB CDR3s in all four CD4+ subsets.

Investigators reverse transcribed all isolated RNA, so they sequenced expressed TCRB transcripts. The method was immunoSEQ multiplex PCR; TCRdb's version includes in-frame clones alone and lacks a portion of them. The table includes 300,000 to 400,000 clones, roughly 13% detected once. About this clone itself: Its specificity is unknown.

V dropped 4 bases and J dropped 6; count of bases not matched to a gene: 2. Germline V lookup: CDR1 SQVTM, CDR2 ANQGSEA. This CDR3 is built from 11 residues. Sequenced: naive CD4+ T cells from blood. This clonotype was sampled from a woman aged 18-29 years with type 1 diabetes. The V gene is TRBV29-1, the J gene TRBJ1-2; 7 bases align to TRBD1. This chain's CDR3 is CSVAQGDGYTF. In nucleotides, the CDR3 is TGCAGCGTTGCGCAGGGGGATGGCTACACCTTC.